These 8 T cell receptor beta chains came from one sample sequenced in a study of blood T cell repertoires in COVID-19. Produced via immunoSEQ multiplex PCR; TCRdb's table is partial and in-frame only. Of 60,000 to 85,000 clones in the sample, roughly three quarters were seen once. Sequencing input: peripheral blood. Receptors originate from a woman in her sixties with acute or convalescent COVID-19.

To note about this clone: Other nucleotide sequences from this sample produce the same CDR3. The chain has TRBV7-3 and TRBJ2-5; perhaps TRBD1 as D (6 bases). CDR3 length: 13 amino acids. The V and J ends lost 5 bases and 5 bases respectively, with 12 bases between them. Germline V CDR1 and CDR2: SGHTA, FQGTGA. CDR3 in DNA: TGTGCCAGCAGCCCGGGACAATCCGAGACCCAGTACTTC. Residues: CASSPGQSETQYF.

This chain joins TRBV19 and TRBJ2-1; 13 nucleotides line up with TRBD2. The CDR3 loop spans 14 amino acids. V gave up 6 bases and J gave up 8 bases; unmatched junction bases: 4. Germline assignment: CDR1 LNHDA and CDR2 SQIVND (reference sequence). The CDR3 loop is CASSTLAGGDEQFF. The CDR3 bases are TGTGCCAGTAGCACACTAGCGGGGGGGGATGAGCAGTTCTTC.

This clone was counted a single time. This chain links TRBV19 with TRBJ1-2, with 8 bases fitting TRBD1. V dropped 7 bases and J dropped 5; count of bases not matched to a gene: 15. The CDR3 covers 16 residues. The germline V gene encodes CDR1 LNHDA and CDR2 SQIVND (reference sequence). CDR3 amino acids: CASTRGQGGGHYGYTF. CDR3 nucleotides: TGTGCCAGTACCAGAGGACAGGGCGGCGGGCATTATGGCTACACCTTC.

The V gene is TRBV7-9, the J gene TRBJ2-7; no clear D gene. The V end lost 8 bases, the J end lost 5 bases, and 19 bases lay between the germline ends. The CDR3 extends over 14 amino acids. The germline V gene has CDR1 SEHNR and CDR2 FQNEAQ (reference sequence). The CDR3 DNA reads TGTGCCAGCCCCTCCGACACCGAGCTCAACGAGCAGTACTTC. This gives the protein CASPSDTELNEQYF.

V is TRBV9 and J is TRBJ2-7; unclear D gene. Germline CDR1 and CDR2: SGDLS and YYNGEE. CDR3 length equals 14 residues. The V end lost 4 bases, the J end lost 7 bases, and 18 bases lay between the germline ends. CDR3 residues: CASSPRAPGEEQYF. The CDR3 bases are TGTGCCAGCAGCCCCCGAGCCCCAGGCGAAGAGCAGTACTTC.

This clone was counted only a few times. The chain has TRBV4-3 and TRBJ2-2; 7 bases are shared with TRBD2. The CDR3 has 17 amino acids. V was pared by 4 bases and J by 1 base, with 9 bases of the junction left unmatched. Germline lookup yields CDR1 LGHNA and CDR2 YSLEER. For the CDR3, the DNA is TGCGCCAGCAGCCGAGACGCTAAGCGGGGGAACACCGGGGAGCTGTTTTTT. Translated, it gives CASSRDAKRGNTGELFF.

The chain joins TRBV10-3 to TRBJ2-1, with D possibly being TRBD2 (5 bases). CDR3 size: 12 residues. The V end was cut by 8 bases, the J end by 8 bases, with 13 bases between. Germline V gene lookup returns CDR1 ENHRY and CDR2 SYGVKD. The CDR3 nucleotides are TGTGCCATCGGGGTTGTCGGGGATGAGCAGTTCTTC. It encodes CAIGVVGDEQFF.

The chain has TRBV2 and TRBJ2-7, with 9 positions matching TRBD2. Germline-derived CDR1 and CDR2 are SNHLY and FYNNEI. The CDR3 sequence is 13 residues long. The V segment lost 7 bases and the J segment 3 bases; nucleotides outside the gene matches: 4. CDR3 coding DNA: TGTGCCAGCAAGACTAGCGGAATCTACGAGCAGTACTTC. Translating gives CASKTSGIYEQYF. Based on the CDR3 plus reference TRBV2 and TRBJ2-7, the full variable domain is EPEVTQTPSHQVTQMGQEVILRCVPISNHLYFYWYRQILGQKVEFLVSFYNNEISEKSEIFDDQFSVERPDGSNFTLKIRSTKLEDSAMYFCASKTSGIYEQYFGPGTRLTVT.